This T cell receptor (beta chain) was identified during a study of memory CD4+ T cells and cytomegalovirus serostatus. Study context: Donors were healthy Belgian adults, under 10 CMV seropositive and under 30 seronegative.

The CDR3 extends over 13 amino acids. V gave up 0 bases and J gave up 10 bases, with 10 bases separating them. Per germline, CDR1 LNHNV and CDR2 YYDKDF (reference sequence). The sort gate was single viable CD3+CD4+CD8-CD45RO+ cells for memory CD4+ T cells. After thawing, CD4+ T cells were positively selected. Here immunoSEQ multiplex PCR was the method, and the copy in TCRdb shows in-frame clones only, minus some. This sample carries under 55,000 clones, 60% to 85% of them seen once, and the ten largest clones take 1.4%. The V gene is TRBV15, the J gene TRBJ2-1; a weak D match, TRBD2 (5 bases). The receptor comes from an adult in good health and CMV-seropositive. Sequencing was done on a sample of memory CD4+ T cells from blood. The CDR3 DNA sequence: TGTGCCACCAGCAGAGATTCACAGCGGGAGCAGTTCTTC. It codes for CATSRDSQREQFF. Complete variable domain (other parts from reference TRBV15 and TRBJ2-1): DAMVIQNPRYQVTQFGKPVTLSCSQTLNHNVMYWYQQKSSQAPKLLFHYYDKDFNNEADTPDNFQSRRPNTSFCFLDIRSPGLGDTAMYLCATSRDSQREQFFGPGTRLTVL.